Given below is one T cell receptor beta chain in context. Its antigen is unknown. Trimming cost V 1 base and J 4 bases, with 7 bases left between them. Germline-derived CDR1 and CDR2 are SGHNT and YENEEA. The CDR3 consists of 13 residues. This record belongs to a study of vaccination and CD4 T cells after COVID-19. Study in general: A vaccine, either BNT162b2 or mRNA-1273, was given to participants in two doses.

The Oncomine TCR Beta short-read assay generated sequence data from the DNA of cultured CD4+ T cells. Genomic DNA was isolated from CD4+ T cells that had been cultured. From the PCR reads, TCRdb called clonotypes with MiXCR, one entry per CDR3 protein. The table shows around 20,000 distinct CDR3 sequences, with roughly three fifths occurring only once. Documented treatment: roughly ten-day PBMC culture with coronavirus spike peptide pools or control peptides (ViraFEST assay). The origin of this receptor is a human donor who had recovered from COVID-19. The starting material was CD4+ T cells from blood, cultured in vitro, obtained before SARS-CoV-2 vaccination. This chain links TRBV11-3 with TRBJ2-5; D is unresolved. CDR3 residues: CASSLASSETQYF. CDR3 nucleotide sequence: TGTGCCAGCAGCTTAGCGTCTTCAGAGACCCAGTACTTC.